This entry lists 27 T cell receptor beta chains sequenced from one sample in a study of metastatic and nonmetastatic thyroid tumors. Every patient underwent thyroid surgery untreated. Using MiXCR, TCRdb re-called clones from the PCR reads. The profile covers tens of thousands of clones, with about 13% appearing a single time and over 9% taken by the ten largest. The sample taken for sequencing was blood. Source of these receptors: a female donor with papillary thyroid cancer or a benign thyroid nodule (not recorded which). Some clones in this sample may be carry-over from other donors' samples.

This clone was seen many times. The gene calls are TRBV6-2 or TRBV6-3 and TRBJ2-4, with a weak D call TRBD1 (6 bases). CDR1 and CDR2 (germline): MNHEY, SVGEGT. Trimming removed 4 bases at V and 0 bases at J, with 13 bases between. The CDR3 consists of 16 residues. In DNA form, the CDR3 reads TGTGCCAGCAGTTCCTCGACAGGTCTAGCCAAAAACATTCAGTACTTC. Translated: CASSSSTGLAKNIQYF.

The rearrangement joins TRBV11-1 to TRBJ1-2; 9 nucleotides align to TRBD1. This CDR3 has 16 amino acids. V dropped 5 bases and J dropped 2; count of bases not matched to a gene: 9. Looked up from germline, CDR1 is SGHAT and CDR2 is FQDESV (reference sequence). CDR3 sequence: CASSTRQGEVNYGYTF. CDR3 nucleotide sequence: TGTGCCAGCAGCACCCGACAGGGGGAGGTGAACTATGGCTACACCTTC. The full variable domain, in which reference TRBV11-1 and TRBJ1-2 provide the parts outside the CDR3, is EAEVAQSPRYKITEKSQAVAFWCDPISGHATLYWYRQILGQGPELLVQFQDESVVDDSQLPKDRFSAERLKGVDSTLKIQPAELGDSAMYLCASSTRQGEVNYGYTFGSGTRLTVV.

In regard to this clone: The junction and the germline gene differ at one end; a read error may be behind it. J is TRBJ2-7 and V is TRBV5-1, with D hard to call. The CDR3 runs to 13 residues. CDR1 and CDR2 from the germline V gene are SGHRS and YFSETQ. The CDR3 here is CASSLRWTYDQYF. CDR3 coding DNA: TGCGCCAGCAGCTTGCGGTGGACCTACGATCAGTACTTC.

This clone was counted ten times or more. The chain recombines TRBV7-2 with TRBJ2-1; D perhaps matches TRBD1 (6 bases). V dropped 0 bases and J dropped 5 bases, with 17 bases sitting between them. Germline values: CDR1 SGHTA, CDR2 FQGNSA. CDR3 length: 17 amino acids. Here the CDR3 DNA reads TGTGCCAGCAGCTTAGCGGGGGCAGGATGGACCAACAATGAGCAGTTCTTC. Translating it yields CASSLAGAGWTNNEQFF.

This clone came up many times. This rearrangement joins TRBV6-2 or TRBV6-3 to TRBJ2-5; possible D gene TRBD2, 6 bases. This CDR3 contains 14 residues. Germline loops: CDR1 MNHEY, CDR2 SVGEGT. The V end lost 4 bases, the J end lost 4 bases, and 13 bases lay between the germline ends. CDR3 amino acids: CASSFNGSRETQYF. The CDR3 nucleotides are TGTGCCAGCAGTTTTAACGGGAGCAGAGAGACCCAGTACTTC.

The sample holds many counts of this clone. This chain connects TRBV6-1 to TRBJ2-2; 11 nucleotides agree with TRBD2. Germline CDR1 and CDR2: MNHNS and SASEGT. The CDR3 is 15 residues long. Trimming cost V 10 bases and J 5 bases; bases outside gene matches: 9. CDR3 nucleotide sequence: TGTGCCATCCACCCCTTAGCGGGAGGGACCGGGGAGCTGTTTTTT. It translates to CAIHPLAGGTGELFF.

Ten or more counts support this clone. V usage is TRBV20-1 and J usage is TRBJ2-5; TRBD2 aligns across 8 bases. The CDR3 has 15 residues. Germline loops: CDR1 DFQATT, CDR2 SNEGSKA (reference sequence). After removal of 3 bases from V and 5 bases from J, the junction contained 11 bases not matched to a gene. This CDR3 is CSASISGRADETQYF. The CDR3 DNA is TGCAGTGCTAGCATTTCCGGGAGGGCCGACGAGACCCAGTACTTC.

Here the CDR3 reads CASSPGLAGVLYNEQFF. The CDR3 DNA reads as TGTGCCAGCAGCCCTGGACTAGCGGGAGTTCTCTACAATGAGCAGTTCTTC. V and J are TRBV5-6 and TRBJ2-1; 13 bases are shared with TRBD2. The germline V gene encodes CDR1 SGHDT and CDR2 YYEEEE. This CDR3 has 17 residues. J gave up 3 bases and V 4 bases, and 7 bases lay outside the gene matches.

This clone showed up many times. The chain combines TRBV9 with TRBJ2-7; D unresolved. Trimming removed 0 bases at V and 3 bases at J, with 19 bases between. Germline CDR1 is SGDLS and CDR2 is YYNGEE. This CDR3 spans 17 amino acids. The CDR3 loop reads CASSVEAARWVVYEQYF. The CDR3 DNA sequence: TGTGCCAGCAGCGTAGAGGCCGCCCGGTGGGTGGTCTACGAGCAGTACTTC.

Many counts were recorded for this clone. This chain uses TRBV9 with TRBJ2-7; 7 bases fit TRBD2. Looked up from germline, CDR1 is SGDLS and CDR2 is YYNGEE. The CDR3 covers 15 residues. The ends lost 3 bases at V and 5 bases at J; junction bases unmatched: 11. This chain's CDR3 is CASSGSGAPSDEQYF. The CDR3 coding sequence is TGTGCCAGCAGCGGAAGCGGGGCCCCTTCGGACGAGCAGTACTTC. The variable domain in full, completed from reference TRBV9 and TRBJ2-7, reads DSGVTQTPKHLITATGQRVTLRCSPRSGDLSVYWYQQSLDQGLQFLIQYYNGEERAKGNILERFSAQQFPDLHSELNLSSLELGDSALYFCASSGSGAPSDEQYFGPGTRLTVT.

This clone was observed at least ten times. This chain joins TRBV28 and TRBJ2-7; D remains ambiguous. Germline CDR1 MDHEN, CDR2 SYDVKM. Deletions cut 9 bases from V and 3 bases from J, with 9 bases between. This CDR3 comprises 11 residues. The CDR3 DNA is TGTGCCAGTAACCAGAACTACGAGCAGTACTTC. It encodes CASNQNYEQYF. The full variable domain, rest sourced from reference TRBV28 and TRBJ2-7, is DVKVTQSSRYLVKRTGEKVFLECVQDMDHENMFWYRQDPGLGLRLIYFSYDVKMKEKGDIPEGYSVSREKKERFSLILESASTNQTSMYLCASNQNYEQYFGPGTRLTVT.

This clone was counted ten times or more. V gene TRBV11-2 combines with J gene TRBJ2-3; TRBD1 matches 8 bases. Looked up from germline, CDR1 is SGHAT and CDR2 is FQNNGV. The V gene end was trimmed by 3 bases and the J gene end by 2 bases; junction bases not matched to a gene: 4. CDR3 length equals 15 residues. CDR3 sequence: CASSFDRGPTDTQYF. DNA of the CDR3: TGTGCCAGCAGCTTCGACAGGGGCCCCACAGATACGCAGTATTTT.

This clone was detected ten times or more. The J gene is TRBJ1-5, the V gene TRBV11-1; the D is unclear. Germline V gene lookup returns CDR1 SGHAT and CDR2 FQDESV (reference sequence). The CDR3 consists of 13 residues. Trimming stripped 0 bases from V and 7 bases from J, with 7 bases between. Written as DNA, the CDR3 is TGTGCCAGCAGCTTAGCCCCCGACCAGCCCCAGCATTTT. As protein: CASSLAPDQPQHF.

The table lists this clone with many counts. Here the CDR3 reads CAWSVFSGGNGYTF. The CDR3 region has the DNA TGTGCCTGGAGTGTGTTTTCAGGGGGAAATGGCTACACCTTC. V gene TRBV30 combines with J gene TRBJ1-2, with TRBD1 matching 7 bases. The length of the CDR3 is 14 residues. Per the germline V gene, CDR1 is GTSNPN and CDR2 is SVGIG (reference sequence). J lost 6 bases, V lost 0 bases, and 7 bases had no gene match.

This clone was counted at least ten times. This chain links TRBV6-1 with TRBJ1-3; no firm D call. Germline CDR1 and CDR2: MNHNS and SASEGT. The CDR3 has 16 residues. The V end was cut by 0 bases, the J end by 0 bases, with 9 bases between. The CDR3, as DNA: TGTGCCAGCAGTGAAGCGGCAGCCTTCTCTGGAAACACCATATATTTT. The encoded protein is CASSEAAAFSGNTIYF.

This clone was observed at least ten times. This rearrangement joins TRBV12-3 or TRBV12-4 to TRBJ2-7; 7 bases align to TRBD1. The CDR3 spans 13 residues. V gave up 4 bases and J gave up 5 bases; unmatched junction bases: 5. The CDR3 DNA follows: TGTGCCAGCAGTTCGACAGGGCTCCACGAGCAGTACTTC. Its protein is CASSSTGLHEQYF.

The genes are TRBV12-3 or TRBV12-4 and TRBJ1-1; the D gene is possibly TRBD1 (6 bases). This CDR3 is built from 15 residues. V was trimmed by 2 bases and J by 3 bases, leaving 13 bases between them. This chain's CDR3 is CASSLLRGLYTEAFF. CDR3 DNA: TGTGCCAGCAGTTTACTGCGGGGGCTGTACACTGAAGCTTTCTTT.

The gene calls are TRBV13 and TRBJ2-3; D not resolved. Deletions cut 4 bases from V and 6 bases from J, with 8 bases between. Germline-derived CDR1 and CDR2 are PRHDT and FYEKMQ (reference sequence). This CDR3 is 12 amino acids long. The chain's CDR3 is CASSSVSDTQYF. The CDR3 DNA follows: TGTGCCAGCAGCTCCGTCAGTGATACGCAGTATTTT.

This clone has at least ten counts. The gene calls are TRBV5-1 and TRBJ1-4; possibly TRBD1 for D (6 bases). Germline CDR1 is SGHRS and CDR2 is YFSETQ. The CDR3 sequence is 14 residues long. Trimming stripped 5 bases from V and 3 bases from J, with 11 bases between. The CDR3 DNA reads TGCGCCAGCAGGAGGACAGTTCCTAATGAAAAACTGTTTTTT. This encodes CASRRTVPNEKLFF.

This clone has more than one count but fewer than ten. V and J are TRBV19 and TRBJ2-1, with 10 nucleotides matching TRBD2. This CDR3 region has 19 residues. Germline V gene lookup returns CDR1 LNHDA and CDR2 SQIVND (reference sequence). Trimming took 2 bases from V and 4 from J; bases not matched to a gene: 14. The CDR3 reads CASSIYRTSGRVRYNEQFF. CDR3 DNA sequence: TGTGCCAGTAGTATATATCGGACTAGCGGAAGGGTACGTTACAATGAGCAGTTCTTC.

This clone was detected many times. The rearrangement links TRBV30 to TRBJ2-3; 13 positions match TRBD2. The CDR3 is 17 residues long. In germline, CDR1 is GTSNPN, CDR2 SVGIG (reference sequence). J lost 9 bases, V lost 1 base, and 13 bases had no gene match. The CDR3 DNA reads as TGTGCCTGGAGTGCAGGGACTAGCGGGACCAGTAGGCAGACGCAGTATTTT. This sequence encodes CAWSAGTSGTSRQTQYF.

The J gene is TRBJ1-4, the V gene TRBV20-1, with D hard to call. V was pared by 6 bases and J by 7 bases, with 15 bases between. The CDR3 totals 13 residues. Per the germline V gene, CDR1 is DFQATT and CDR2 is SNEGSKA (reference sequence). CDR3 sequence reads: CSATGRRCEKLFF. CDR3 coding DNA: TGCAGTGCCACTGGACGGCGGTGTGAAAAACTGTTTTTT.

This clone occurred many times. This chain joins TRBV29-1 and TRBJ2-7; D unresolved. The CDR3 covers 12 residues. Germline-derived CDR1 and CDR2 are SQVTM and ANQGSEA. V dropped 5 bases and J dropped 2 bases, with 10 bases sitting between them. The CDR3 DNA is TGCAGCGTTTACCTAGGTGCCTACGAGCAGTACTTC. As protein: CSVYLGAYEQYF.

This clone occurred many times. The rearrangement joins TRBV29-1 to TRBJ2-1; D ambiguous. This CDR3 comprises 16 residues. Germline V lookup: CDR1 SQVTM, CDR2 ANQGSEA. Trimming stripped 0 bases from V and 0 bases from J, with 12 bases between. The CDR3 DNA reads as TGCAGCGTTGAAGATCCCAGCCGACGCTCCTACAATGAGCAGTTCTTC. Amino acids: CSVEDPSRRSYNEQFF.

There are many counts of this clone. The gene calls are TRBV28 and TRBJ2-3, with 8 bases fitting TRBD2. Germline assignment: CDR1 MDHEN and CDR2 SYDVKM. The CDR3 extends over 16 amino acids. The V segment lost 5 bases and the J segment 2 bases; nucleotides outside the gene matches: 9. The CDR3 reads CASSPIWTSHTDTQYF. CDR3 DNA: TGTGCCAGCAGTCCGATATGGACTAGCCACACAGATACGCAGTATTTT.

The table lists this clone with many counts. V is TRBV7-9 and J is TRBJ2-3; no clear D. The CDR3 totals 12 residues. Germline assignment: CDR1 SEHNR and CDR2 FQNEAQ (reference sequence). V shed 3 bases and J shed 6 bases, with 7 bases lying between them. The CDR3, as DNA: TGTGCCAGCAGCTTTGTTACGGATACGCAGTATTTT. It translates to CASSFVTDTQYF.

This clone was seen at least ten times. This chain uses TRBV6-1 with TRBJ1-5; D call uncertain. CDR1 is MNHNS, CDR2 SASEGT, per germline. The CDR3 loop spans 15 amino acids. Trimming removed 6 bases at V and 2 bases at J, with 14 bases between. The CDR3 region has the DNA TGTGCCAGCAGGGCCTCTCCCCGGCGCAATCAGCCCCAGCATTTT. Translating gives CASRASPRRNQPQHF.